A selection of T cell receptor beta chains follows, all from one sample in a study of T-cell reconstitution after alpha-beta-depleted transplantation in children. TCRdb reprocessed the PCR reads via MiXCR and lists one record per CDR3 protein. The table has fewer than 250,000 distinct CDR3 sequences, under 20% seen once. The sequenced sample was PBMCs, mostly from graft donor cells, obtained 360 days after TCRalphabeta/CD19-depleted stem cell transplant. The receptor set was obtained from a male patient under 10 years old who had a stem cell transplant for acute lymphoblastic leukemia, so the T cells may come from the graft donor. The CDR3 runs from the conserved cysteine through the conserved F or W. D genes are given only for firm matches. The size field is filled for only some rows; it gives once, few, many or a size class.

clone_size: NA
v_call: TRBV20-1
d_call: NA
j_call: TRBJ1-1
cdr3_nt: TGCAGTGCTACCCAACACCGGAACACTGAAGCTTTCTTT
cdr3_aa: CSATQHRNTEAFF

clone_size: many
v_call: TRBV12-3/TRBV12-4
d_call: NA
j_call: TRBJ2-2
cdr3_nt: TGTGCCAGCACCTTTACCGGGGAGCTGTTTTTT
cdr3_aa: CASTFTGELFF

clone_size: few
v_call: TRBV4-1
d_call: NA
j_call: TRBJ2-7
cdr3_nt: TGCGCCAGCAGCCAAGATTTAGGGATCTCCTACGAGCAGTACTTC
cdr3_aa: CASSQDLGISYEQYF

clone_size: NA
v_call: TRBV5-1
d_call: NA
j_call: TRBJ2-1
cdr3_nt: TGCGCCAGCAGCTTCGGGGGCCGTTATGAGCAGTTCTTC
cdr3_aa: CASSFGGRYEQFF

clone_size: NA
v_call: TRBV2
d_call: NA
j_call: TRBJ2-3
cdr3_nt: TGTGCCAGCAAGGTTTGGAGCCCGACAGATACGCAGTATTTT
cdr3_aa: CASKVWSPTDTQYF

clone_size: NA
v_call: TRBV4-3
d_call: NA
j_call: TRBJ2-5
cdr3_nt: TGCGCCAGCAGCCAAGAGGGTAGAGGAGAGACCCAGTACTTC
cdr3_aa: CASSQEGRGETQYF

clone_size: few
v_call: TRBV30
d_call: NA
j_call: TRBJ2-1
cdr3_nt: TGTGCCTGGAGTGTACACTCGCGGATGGTGAACAATGAGCAGTTCTTC
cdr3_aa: CAWSVHSRMVNNEQFF

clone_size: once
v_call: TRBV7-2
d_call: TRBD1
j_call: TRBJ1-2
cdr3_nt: TGTGCCAGCAGCTTAGACCACAGGGGGCAGGACTATGGCTACACCTTC
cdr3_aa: CASSLDHRGQDYGYTF

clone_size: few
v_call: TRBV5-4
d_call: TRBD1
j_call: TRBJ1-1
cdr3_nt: TGTGCCAGCAGCCCGGACAGGCGGACCACTGAAGCTTTCTTT
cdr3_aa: CASSPDRRTTEAFF

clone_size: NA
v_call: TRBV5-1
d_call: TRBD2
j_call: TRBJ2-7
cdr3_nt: TGCGCCAGCAGCTTGGTATTAGCGGGGGGGCCCCCCAGCTCCTACGAGCAGTACTTC
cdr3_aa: CASSLVLAGGPPSSYEQYF

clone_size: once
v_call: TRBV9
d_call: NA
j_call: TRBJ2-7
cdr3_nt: TGTGCCAGCAGCGGTGGGGATGGGGGAATAACTTATTCCTACGAGCAGTACTTC
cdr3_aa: CASSGGDGGITYSYEQYF

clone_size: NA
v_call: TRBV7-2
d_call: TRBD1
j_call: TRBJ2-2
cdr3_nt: TGTGCCAGCAGCTTCCGGGACAGGGGGTACGGGGAGCTGTTTTTT
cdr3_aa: CASSFRDRGYGELFF

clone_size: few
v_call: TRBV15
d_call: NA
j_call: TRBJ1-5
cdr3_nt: TGTGCCACCGATAAGGGGGAGCCGGGGGATCAGCCCCAGCATTTT
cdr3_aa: CATDKGEPGDQPQHF

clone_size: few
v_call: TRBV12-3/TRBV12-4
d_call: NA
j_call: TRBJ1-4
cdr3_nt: TGTGCCAGCAGTTTAAACCGAGCAACTAATGAAAAACTGTTTTTT
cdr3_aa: CASSLNRATNEKLFF

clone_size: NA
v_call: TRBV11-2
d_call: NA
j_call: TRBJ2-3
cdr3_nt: TGTGCCAGCAGTCGGAGCAGGCACGCCACAGATACGCAGTATTTT
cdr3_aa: CASSRSRHATDTQYF

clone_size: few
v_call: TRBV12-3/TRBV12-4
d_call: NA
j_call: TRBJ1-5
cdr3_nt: TGTGCCAGCAGTTTAGGACCGCAGGGTCAGCCCCAGCATTTT
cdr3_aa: CASSLGPQGQPQHF

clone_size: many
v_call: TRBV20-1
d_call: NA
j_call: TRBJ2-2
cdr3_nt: TGCAGTGCTAGCATTCCTTTCAACACCGGGGAGCTGTTTTTT
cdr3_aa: CSASIPFNTGELFF

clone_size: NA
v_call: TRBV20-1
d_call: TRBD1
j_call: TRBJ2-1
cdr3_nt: TGCAGTGCTAGAGATCGCCAGGGGGTGTACAATGAGCAGTTCTTC
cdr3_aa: CSARDRQGVYNEQFF

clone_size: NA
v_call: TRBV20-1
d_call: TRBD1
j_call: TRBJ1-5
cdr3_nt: TGCAGTGCAGGGACAGGGGGCGCGTTTATAAATCAGCCCCAGCATTTT
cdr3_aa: CSAGTGGAFINQPQHF

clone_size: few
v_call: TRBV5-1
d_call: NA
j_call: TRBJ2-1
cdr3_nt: TGCGCCAGCAGCTACAGCGGGTACCCTTCCCATGAGCAGTTCTTC
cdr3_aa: CASSYSGYPSHEQFF